This record looks at one TCR beta chain sequence and its context. The antigen remains undetermined. The trim removed 4 bases at V and 4 bases at J, leaving 7 bases unmatched. CDR3 length: 16 residues. Germline assignment: CDR1 SGDLS and CDR2 YYNGEE. These data come from a study of radiation and T cells in renal cell carcinoma. Study information: Nephrectomy followed 15 Gy stereotactic body radiation by 4 weeks.

Indicated time point: baseline pretreatment blood. Treatment specified: 15 Gy SBRT to primary tumor, nephrectomy 4 weeks later. The patient's renal cell carcinoma had clear cell pathology. General study results and limits: Top tumor clonotypes rose in blood 2 weeks post-radiation, then contracted.

Produced via immunoSEQ multiplex PCR; TCRdb's table is partial and in-frame only. The sample includes 150,000 or so clones, more than 70% seen only once; the top ten take about 11%. Sequencing was performed on blood, taken from a patient whose treatment included radiotherapy and nephrectomy. The chain carries TRBV9 and TRBJ2-5; 13 bases line up with TRBD2. The source is a woman between 50 and 59 years old with renal cell carcinoma. The CDR3 DNA reads as TGTGCCAGCAGCCCCCAAAGACTAGCGGGGGGAGAGACCCAGTACTTC. Translated, it gives CASSPQRLAGGETQYF.